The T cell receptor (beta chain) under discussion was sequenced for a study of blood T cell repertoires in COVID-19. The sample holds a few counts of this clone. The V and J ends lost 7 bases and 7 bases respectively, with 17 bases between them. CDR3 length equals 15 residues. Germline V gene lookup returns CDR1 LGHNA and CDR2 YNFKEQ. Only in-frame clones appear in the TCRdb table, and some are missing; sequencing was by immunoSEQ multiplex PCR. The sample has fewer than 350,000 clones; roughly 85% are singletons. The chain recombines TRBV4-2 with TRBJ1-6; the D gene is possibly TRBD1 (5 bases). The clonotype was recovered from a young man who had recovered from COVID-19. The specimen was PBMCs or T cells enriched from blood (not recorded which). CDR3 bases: TGTGCCAGCACCGGCGGGGCTTCTTTCAATTCACCCCTCCACTTT. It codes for CASTGGASFNSPLHF.